Sequencing of this T cell receptor beta chain was carried out in a study of human T cells and chemical hapten exposure. Study-wide context: Per-sample TCR yield variation was attributed mainly to small pooled library volume differences.

Sequencing started from total RNA isolated from unfractionated whole blood. Per the original methods: With a range of roughly 23,224 to 690,600, the median per sample was roughly 91,000 TCRs. TCRdb ran MiXCR on the 5' RACE reads and lists one entry per CDR3 protein. The V and J calls were not made by the authors but by TCRdb's processing. Of about 81,000 distinct CDR3 sequences listed, approximately 8% are singletons. The TCR comes from a male donor in good health.

CDR3 bases: TGTGCCAGCAGCCCTGGGGGGTTCGACACCGGGGAGCTGTTTTTT. Its protein is CASSPGGFDTGELFF. The chain uses TRBV6-5 and TRBJ2-2; perhaps TRBD2 as D (6 bases). The CDR3 is 15 amino acids. V was trimmed by 6 bases and J by 3 bases, leaving 14 bases between them. Germline V gene sequence: CDR1 MNHEY, CDR2 SVGAGI.